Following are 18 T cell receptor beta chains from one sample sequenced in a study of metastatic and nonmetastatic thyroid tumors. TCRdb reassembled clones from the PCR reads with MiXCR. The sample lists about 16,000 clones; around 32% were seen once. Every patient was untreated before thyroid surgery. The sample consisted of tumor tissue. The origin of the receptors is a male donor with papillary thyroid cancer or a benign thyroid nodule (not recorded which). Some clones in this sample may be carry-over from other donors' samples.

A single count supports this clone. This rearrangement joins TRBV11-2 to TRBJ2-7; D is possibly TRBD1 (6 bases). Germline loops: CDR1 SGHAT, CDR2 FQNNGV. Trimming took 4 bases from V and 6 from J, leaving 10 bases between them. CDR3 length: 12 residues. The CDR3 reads CASSSTGFEQYF. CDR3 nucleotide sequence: TGTGCCAGCAGCTCAACAGGGTTCGAGCAGTACTTC.

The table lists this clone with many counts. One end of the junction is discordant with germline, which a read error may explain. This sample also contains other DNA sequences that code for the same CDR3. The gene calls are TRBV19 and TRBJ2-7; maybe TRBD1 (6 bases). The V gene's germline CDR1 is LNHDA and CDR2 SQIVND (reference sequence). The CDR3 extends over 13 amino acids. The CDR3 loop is CASRPGHGGEQYF. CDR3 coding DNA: TGCGCCAGTAGACCGGGACATGGTGGCGAGCAGTACTTC. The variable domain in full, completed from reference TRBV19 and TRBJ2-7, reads DGGITQSPKYLFRKEGQNVTLSCEQNLNHDAMYWYRQDPGQGLRLIYYSQIVNDFQKGDIAEGYSVSREKKESFPLTVTSAQKNPTAFYLCASRPGHGGEQYFGPGTRLTVT.

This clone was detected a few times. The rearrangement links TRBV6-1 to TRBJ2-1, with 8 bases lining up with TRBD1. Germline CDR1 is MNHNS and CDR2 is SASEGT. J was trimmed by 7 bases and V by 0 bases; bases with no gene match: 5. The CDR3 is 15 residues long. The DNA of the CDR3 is TGTGCCAGCAGTGAAGCGGGACAGGTCAGGAATGAGCAGTTCTTC. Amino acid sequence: CASSEAGQVRNEQFF.

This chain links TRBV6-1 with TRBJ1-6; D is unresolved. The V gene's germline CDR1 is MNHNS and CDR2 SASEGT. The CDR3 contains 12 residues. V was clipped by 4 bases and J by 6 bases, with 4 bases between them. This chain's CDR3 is CASSAANSPLHF. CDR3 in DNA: TGTGCCAGCAGTGCCGCTAATTCACCCCTCCACTTT.

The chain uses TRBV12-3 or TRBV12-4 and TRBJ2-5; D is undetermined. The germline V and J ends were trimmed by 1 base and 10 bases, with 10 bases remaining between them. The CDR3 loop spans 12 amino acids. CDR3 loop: CASSLGSGVQYF. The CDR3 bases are TGTGCCAGCAGTTTAGGTTCTGGGGTCCAGTACTTC.

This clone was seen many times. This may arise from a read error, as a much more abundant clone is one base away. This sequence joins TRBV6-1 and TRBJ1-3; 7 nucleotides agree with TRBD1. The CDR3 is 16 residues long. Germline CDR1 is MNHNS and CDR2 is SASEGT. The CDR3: CASRRTYRGAGDTIYF. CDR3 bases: TGTGCCAGCAGGCGAACTTACAGGGGTGCTGGAGACACCATATATTTT.

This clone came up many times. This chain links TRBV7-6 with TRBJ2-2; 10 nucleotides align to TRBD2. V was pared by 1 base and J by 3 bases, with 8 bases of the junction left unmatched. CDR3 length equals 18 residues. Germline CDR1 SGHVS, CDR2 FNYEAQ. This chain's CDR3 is CASSLEAGGPGDTGELFF. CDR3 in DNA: TGTGCCAGCAGCTTAGAAGCGGGAGGGCCCGGGGACACCGGGGAGCTGTTTTTT.

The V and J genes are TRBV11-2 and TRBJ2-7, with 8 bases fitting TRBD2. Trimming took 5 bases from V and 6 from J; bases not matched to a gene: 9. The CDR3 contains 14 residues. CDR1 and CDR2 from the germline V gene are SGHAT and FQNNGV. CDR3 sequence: CASSNSGIPLEQYF. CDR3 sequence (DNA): TGTGCCAGCAGCAATAGCGGGATTCCCCTCGAGCAGTACTTC.

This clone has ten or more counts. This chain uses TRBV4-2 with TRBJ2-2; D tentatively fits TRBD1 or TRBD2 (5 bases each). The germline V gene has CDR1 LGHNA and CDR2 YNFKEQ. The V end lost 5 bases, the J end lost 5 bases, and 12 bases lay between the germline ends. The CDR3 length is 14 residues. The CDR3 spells CASSRDLTTGELFF. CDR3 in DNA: TGTGCCAGCAGCAGGGACCTTACGACCGGGGAGCTGTTTTTT.

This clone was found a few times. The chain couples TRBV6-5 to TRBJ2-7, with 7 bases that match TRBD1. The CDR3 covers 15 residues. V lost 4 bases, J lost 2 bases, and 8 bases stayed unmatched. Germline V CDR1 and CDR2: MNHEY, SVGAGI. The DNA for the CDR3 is TGTGCCAGCAGTTGGTCGACAGGGCCTGCCTACGAGCAGTACTTC. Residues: CASSWSTGPAYEQYF.

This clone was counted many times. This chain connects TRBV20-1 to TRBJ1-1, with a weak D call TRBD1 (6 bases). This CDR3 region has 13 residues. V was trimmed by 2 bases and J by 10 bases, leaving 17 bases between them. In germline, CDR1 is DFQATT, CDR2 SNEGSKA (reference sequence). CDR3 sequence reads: CSARTGLQGRAFF. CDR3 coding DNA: TGCAGTGCTAGAACCGGCCTACAGGGTCGAGCTTTCTTT.

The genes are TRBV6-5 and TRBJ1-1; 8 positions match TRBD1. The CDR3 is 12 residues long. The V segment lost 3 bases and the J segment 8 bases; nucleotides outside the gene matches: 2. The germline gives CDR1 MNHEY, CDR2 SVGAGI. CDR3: CASSYGTGEAFF. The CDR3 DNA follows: TGTGCCAGCAGTTATGGGACAGGCGAAGCTTTCTTT.

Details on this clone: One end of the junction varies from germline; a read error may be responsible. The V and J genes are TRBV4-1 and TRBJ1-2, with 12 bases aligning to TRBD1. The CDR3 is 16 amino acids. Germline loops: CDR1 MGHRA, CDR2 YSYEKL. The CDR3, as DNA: TGCGCCAGCAGTCAAGATGAGGGACAGGGGGCCTATGGCTACACCTTC. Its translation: CASSQDEGQGAYGYTF.

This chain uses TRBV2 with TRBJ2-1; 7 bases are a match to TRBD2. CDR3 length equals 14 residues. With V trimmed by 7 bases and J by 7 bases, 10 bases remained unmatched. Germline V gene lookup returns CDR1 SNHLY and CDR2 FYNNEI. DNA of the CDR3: TGTGCCAGCAACGTGGGAGGGCCGGGAAATGAGCAGTTCTTC. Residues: CASNVGGPGNEQFF.

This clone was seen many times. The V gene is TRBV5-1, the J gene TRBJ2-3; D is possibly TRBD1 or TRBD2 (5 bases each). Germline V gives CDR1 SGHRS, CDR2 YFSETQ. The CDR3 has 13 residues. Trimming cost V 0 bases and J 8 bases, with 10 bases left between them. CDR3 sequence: CASSLGGVPTQYF. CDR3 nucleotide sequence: TGCGCCAGCAGCTTGGGAGGGGTCCCTACGCAGTATTTT.

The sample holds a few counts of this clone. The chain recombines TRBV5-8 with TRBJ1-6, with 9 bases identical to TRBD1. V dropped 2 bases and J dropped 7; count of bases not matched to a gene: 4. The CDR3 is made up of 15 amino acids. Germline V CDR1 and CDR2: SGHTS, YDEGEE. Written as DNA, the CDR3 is TGTGCCAGCAGCTTACCGGGACAGGGAAATTCACCCCTCCACTTT. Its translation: CASSLPGQGNSPLHF.

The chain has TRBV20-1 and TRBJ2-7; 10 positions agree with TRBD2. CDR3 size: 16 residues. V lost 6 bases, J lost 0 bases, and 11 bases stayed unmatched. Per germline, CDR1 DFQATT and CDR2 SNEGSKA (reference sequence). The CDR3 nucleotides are TGCAGTGCCCAACCCAGACTAGCGGGCTCCTCCTACGAGCAGTACTTC. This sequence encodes CSAQPRLAGSSYEQYF.

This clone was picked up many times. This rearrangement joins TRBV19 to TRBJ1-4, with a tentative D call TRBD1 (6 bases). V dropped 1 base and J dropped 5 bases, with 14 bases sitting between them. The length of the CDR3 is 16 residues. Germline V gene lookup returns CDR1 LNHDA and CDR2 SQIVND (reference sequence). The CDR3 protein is CASSIGGTRQNEKLFF. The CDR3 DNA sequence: TGTGCCAGTAGTATAGGGGGGACAAGACAGAATGAAAAACTGTTTTTT.